This TCR beta chain was sequenced for a study of T-cell memory formation after mild COVID-19. Study in general: The TCR clusters were mostly specific to one donor.

The CDR3 is 13 amino acids. Trimming left V 4 bases short and J 4 bases short, with 10 bases between. Germline CDR1 and CDR2: MGHRA and YSYEKL. Notes on the study in general: CD4+ contracting clones were found mainly in CM and EM, and CD8+ ones in EMRA. Prior to infection, memory already included some responding clones, suggesting cross-reactive memory joined.

This clonotype was counted ten times or more. Its antigen is still unknown. TCRdb re-called the 5' RACE reads through MiXCR, storing one row per CDR3 protein. The sample yields over 12,000 distinct CDR3 sequences, about 20% seen once. The chain employs TRBV4-1 and TRBJ1-1; tentatively, D is TRBD1 (6 bases). Input material: PBMCs or a T cell subset sorted from them (not recorded which). The clonotype originates from an adult woman who had mild COVID-19 (a few samples of this study predate the infection). Cell type and time point are not known. CDR3 sequence (DNA): TGCGCCAGCAGCCCCGGGACATCCACTGAAGCTTTCTTT. Translated: CASSPGTSTEAFF.